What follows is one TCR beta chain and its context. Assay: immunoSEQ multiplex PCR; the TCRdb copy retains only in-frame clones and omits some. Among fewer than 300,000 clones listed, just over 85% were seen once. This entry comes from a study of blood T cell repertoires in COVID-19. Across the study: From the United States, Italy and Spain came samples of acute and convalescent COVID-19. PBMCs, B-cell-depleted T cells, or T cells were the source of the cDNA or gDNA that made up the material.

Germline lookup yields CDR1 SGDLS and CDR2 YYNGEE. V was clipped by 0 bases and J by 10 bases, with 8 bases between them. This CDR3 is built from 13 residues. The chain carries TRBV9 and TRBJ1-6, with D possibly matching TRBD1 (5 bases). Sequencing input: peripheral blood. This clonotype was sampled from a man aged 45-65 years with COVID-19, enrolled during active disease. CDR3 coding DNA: TGTGCCAGCAGCGTAGATAGGGGCTCACCCCTCCACTTT. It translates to CASSVDRGSPLHF.